This paragraph covers one T cell receptor (beta chain) sequence. The record originates from a study of control samples from healthy donors and cancer patients. Libraries were prepared by immunoSEQ multiplex PCR; TCRdb keeps only in-frame clonotypes and omits some of them. The sample has around 130,000 clones, 80% to 90% seen once. The ends lost 0 bases at V and 4 bases at J; junction bases unmatched: 6. This CDR3 spans 16 amino acids. The germline V gene encodes CDR1 SGHVS and CDR2 FQNEAQ. Sequencing was carried out using blood. The rearrangement joins TRBV7-8 to TRBJ1-2; TRBD1 aligns across 9 bases. The TCR originated in a man aged 25-40 years in good health. CDR3 loop: CASSLAGTGLSYGYTF. The CDR3 region has the DNA TGTGCCAGCAGCTTAGCCGGGACAGGGTTAAGCTATGGCTACACCTTC.